These 17 T cell receptor beta chains were all obtained from the same sample, sequenced in a study of blood T cell repertoires in COVID-19. The protocol was immunoSEQ multiplex PCR, while the TCRdb copy is restricted to in-frame clones and leaves out a portion. The sample has about 300,000 clones, approximately 85% seen once. Sequenced: PBMCs or T cells enriched from blood (not recorded which). The receptors were gathered from a man aged 30-40 years who had recovered from COVID-19.

The chain combines TRBV27 with TRBJ2-2; 10 bases are shared with TRBD1. J was trimmed by 5 bases and V by 6 bases; bases with no gene match: 6. Looked up from germline, CDR1 is MNHEY and CDR2 is SMNVEV (reference sequence). This CDR3 contains 15 residues. In DNA, the CDR3 is TGTGCCAGCAGCCCCAGGACAGGGGGAACCGGGGAGCTGTTTTTT. Amino acids: CASSPRTGGTGELFF.

There are a few counts of this clone. The chain links TRBV5-1 to TRBJ2-5; 7 bases match TRBD1. V shed 1 base, J shed 4 bases, and the junction held 7 bases outside the gene matches. Germline CDR1 SGHRS, CDR2 YFSETQ. The CDR3 contains 15 residues. The CDR3 reads CASSLTGTVSETQYF. CDR3 DNA sequence: TGCGCCAGCAGCTTGACCGGGACAGTCTCAGAGACCCAGTACTTC.

This rearrangement joins TRBV11-3 to TRBJ2-1; perhaps TRBD2 as D (6 bases). V lost 4 bases and J lost 4, with 8 bases in between. Germline V gene sequence: CDR1 SGHNT, CDR2 YENEEA. This CDR3 is built from 13 residues. The CDR3 region is CASSSGLYNEQFF. CDR3 sequence (DNA): TGTGCCAGCAGCTCTGGACTATACAATGAGCAGTTCTTC.

V usage is TRBV6-5 and J usage is TRBJ2-3; D unresolved. The CDR3 length is 15 residues. V gave up 6 bases and J gave up 0 bases, with 13 bases separating them. Germline V CDR1 and CDR2: MNHEY, SVGAGI. For the CDR3, the DNA is TGTGCCAGCAGACTCCTCATTCCTAGCACAGATACGCAGTATTTT. Translation gives CASRLLIPSTDTQYF.

The rearrangement uses TRBV5-6 and TRBJ2-3, with D perhaps matching TRBD2 (6 bases). From germline, CDR1 is SGHDT and CDR2 YYEEEE. V was pared by 5 bases and J by 0 bases, with 13 bases between. The CDR3 has 15 residues. DNA of the CDR3: TGTGCCAGCAGTCGCGTTGGGGGGAGCACAGATACGCAGTATTTT. It yields the protein CASSRVGGSTDTQYF.

This chain links TRBV5-1 with TRBJ2-2; 9 bases map to TRBD1. This CDR3 is built from 15 residues. Germline loops: CDR1 SGHRS, CDR2 YFSETQ. J was trimmed by 5 bases and V by 4 bases; bases with no gene match: 6. This chain's CDR3 is CASSPTGGSTGELFF. DNA for the CDR3: TGCGCCAGCAGCCCAACAGGGGGCTCTACCGGGGAGCTGTTTTTT. Full variable domain (outside the CDR3, taken from reference TRBV5-1 and TRBJ2-2): KAGVTQTPRYLIKTRGQQVTLSCSPISGHRSVSWYQQTPGQGLQFLFEYFSETQRNKGNFPGRFSGRQFSNSRSEMNVSTLELGDSALYLCASSPTGGSTGELFFGEGSRLTVL.

CDR3 loop: CASSLGQGYGEQYF. The DNA for the CDR3 is TGTGCCAGCAGCTTGGGACAGGGGTACGGCGAGCAGTACTTC. The gene calls are TRBV5-4 and TRBJ2-7, with 8 bases identical to TRBD1. Looked up from germline, CDR1 is SGHNT and CDR2 is YYREEE (reference sequence). The length of the CDR3 is 14 residues. J lost 6 bases, V lost 0 bases, and 5 bases had no gene match.

Concerning this clone: An end of the junction does not agree with germline; a read error may underlie this. The chain uses TRBV6-5 and TRBJ1-1, with 8 bases fitting TRBD1. CDR3 length: 13 residues. Per germline, CDR1 MNHEY and CDR2 SVGAGI. CDR3 sequence: CASSATGARETVF. The CDR3 bases are TGTGCCAGCAGCGCGACAGGGGCCAGGGAAACTGTGTTT.

V usage is TRBV5-5 and J usage is TRBJ2-2; D gene unclear. The CDR3 extends over 14 amino acids. The ends were cut back, 1 base at V and 3 bases at J, with 7 bases in the middle. Per the germline V gene, CDR1 is SGHKS and CDR2 is YYEKEE (reference sequence). CDR3: CASSLWSDTGELFF. The DNA for the CDR3 is TGTGCCAGCAGCTTGTGGTCGGACACCGGGGAGCTGTTTTTT.

The V gene is TRBV6-5, the J gene TRBJ1-4, with a possible D match to TRBD1 (5 bases). CDR1 MNHEY and CDR2 SVGAGI come from the germline V gene. CDR3 length equals 14 residues. V lost 6 bases to trimming and J lost 8 bases, with 16 bases between them. The DNA of the CDR3 is TGTGCCAGCAGGAAAGGGGTGGCAGGGGAAAAACTGTTTTTT. Encoded protein: CASRKGVAGEKLFF.

The table lists this clone with a few counts. The genes are TRBV5-6 and TRBJ1-2, with D hard to call. Trimming removed 2 bases from V and 2 bases from J, with 7 bases in between. This CDR3 has 13 residues. Looked up from germline, CDR1 is SGHDT and CDR2 is YYEEEE. The CDR3: CASSFPGNYGYTF. The CDR3 DNA sequence: TGTGCCAGCAGCTTTCCGGGGAACTATGGCTACACCTTC.

This chain connects TRBV6-5 to TRBJ2-3; TRBD2 agrees at 7 bases. CDR1 is MNHEY, CDR2 SVGAGI, per germline. This CDR3 has 16 residues. V trimming: 2 bases; J trimming: 3 bases; junction bases outside the gene matches: 8. This CDR3 reads CASSYGGAGGTDTQYF. DNA of the CDR3: TGTGCCAGCAGTTACGGCGGGGCCGGGGGGACAGATACGCAGTATTTT.

The chain carries TRBV9 and TRBJ2-2, with 10 bases fitting TRBD2. CDR3 size: 16 residues. Trimming cost V 0 bases and J 6 bases; bases outside gene matches: 5. CDR1 is SGDLS and CDR2 is YYNGEE in the germline V gene. The CDR3 DNA follows: TGTGCCAGCAGCGTAGGGGCTAGCGGGGGATCCGGGGAGCTGTTTTTT. Residues: CASSVGASGGSGELFF.

The rearrangement uses TRBV5-1 and TRBJ2-3; 8 bases are a match to TRBD1. V dropped 4 bases and J dropped 6; count of bases not matched to a gene: 7. The CDR3 contains 14 residues. Per the germline V gene, CDR1 is SGHRS and CDR2 is YFSETQ. The CDR3 sequence is CASSLWTGRDTQYF. The DNA of the CDR3 is TGCGCCAGCAGCCTTTGGACAGGGAGGGATACGCAGTATTTT.

This chain links TRBV19 with TRBJ1-6; D not resolved. V dropped 3 bases and J dropped 9 bases, with 9 bases sitting between them. The CDR3 loop spans 13 amino acids. Germline values: CDR1 LNHDA, CDR2 SQIVND (reference sequence). DNA of the CDR3: TGTGCCAGTAGTATGGCACAGCCTTCACCCCTCCACTTT. Translated, it gives CASSMAQPSPLHF. Using reference TRBV19 and TRBJ1-6 for the parts outside the CDR3, the full variable domain is DGGITQSPKYLFRKEGQNVTLSCEQNLNHDAMYWYRQDPGQGLRLIYYSQIVNDFQKGDIAEGYSVSREKKESFPLTVTSAQKNPTAFYLCASSMAQPSPLHFGNGTRLTVT.

The gene calls are TRBV3-1 (or the pseudogene TRBV3-2) and TRBJ1-1; no clear D. The CDR3 length is 16 residues. The germline CDR1 and CDR2 sequences are LGHDT and YNNKEL (reference sequence). V gave up 0 bases and J gave up 0 bases, with 11 bases separating them. The CDR3 here is CASSQESVLMNTEAFF. CDR3 bases: TGTGCCAGCAGCCAAGAATCGGTCCTGATGAACACTGAAGCTTTCTTT.

The V gene is TRBV3-1 (or the pseudogene TRBV3-2), the J gene TRBJ1-5; D not certain. V gave up 3 bases and J gave up 6 bases, with 9 bases separating them. The CDR3 runs 13 residues. Germline V gene lookup returns CDR1 LGHDT and CDR2 YNNKEL (reference sequence). CDR3 region: CASSQGIGQPQHF. The CDR3 nucleotides are TGTGCCAGCAGCCAGGGCATCGGTCAGCCCCAGCATTTT.